This T cell receptor beta chain came from a study of blood T cells in healthy people across ages (dated by TCRdb to the mid-2010s). The study in broad terms: In model experiments, template switching captured roughly one uniquely barcoded TCR beta cDNA molecule for every two T cells. Using deep sequencing normalized with unique cDNA molecular identifiers, the study measured how TCR beta repertoire diversity changes with age. Donors were grouped into four age groups: young (average approximately 15 years), middle-aged (39), aged (around 60) and long-lived (about 82). To avoid experimental bias, donors of different ages were spread randomly across the sequencing lanes. Two additional independent replicas of 1 million unique cDNA reads from the same blood draw were analyzed for two donors (one aged 18 to 30 and one aged 80 or older). The full study reports these points: Compared with the aged group, the long-lived group had more naive CD4+ T cells, fewer expanded clones and increased TCR diversity, suggesting age selection. Bulk unsorted PBMC profiling prevented conclusive comparison of naive and antigen-experienced compartments. Observed TCR beta diversity per million T cells fell roughly linearly with age, and a significant reduction was already apparent by age around 40. Estimates of total diversity based on one million sequenced T cells were considered lower bounds and underestimates. Donor CMV infection status was unknown, potentially confounding age-related changes in expanded clonotypes. Observed TCR beta diversity correlated strongly with the percentage of naive T cells measured by flow cytometry.

With regard to this clonotype: Its antigen specificity is not known. Since a much larger clone is just one base distant, this may be a read error.

The donors were around 39 Caucasian individuals from Russia, aged roughly 6 to 100 years, who were systemically healthy. Around 10 milliliters of peripheral blood were drawn from each donor into EDTA-treated Vacutainer tubes. PBMCs were isolated by Ficoll-Paque density-gradient centrifugation, with at least 7 million obtained per sample. Trizol reagent was used to extract total RNA from the PBMCs, yielding at least 5 micrograms per sample. The percentages of naive CD45RAhigh/CD27high T cells were determined by flow cytometry on a PBMC aliquot from every donor. Libraries were prepared through 5' RACE. Sequencing was carried out with an Illumina HiSeq 2500. A second PCR of about 6 to 11 cycles was run with a J-beta primer mix and a sample-barcoded 5' primer. A unique molecular identifier was introduced onto each TCR beta cDNA molecule by a template-switch 5' adaptor carrying 12 random nucleotides. Each sample yielded at least 3 million CDR3-containing paired-end reads. First-strand cDNA was synthesized from all RNA with the Mint cDNA synthesis kit, primed by a TRBC-specific oligonucleotide. Following uracil-DNA glycosylase treatment, all cDNA underwent a first 18-cycle PCR with the universal primers M1SS and BC2_uni_R. As for how the authors treated the data: Normalization of each sample was performed by random selection of 1 million high-quality reads, each carrying a distinct molecular identifier. Instead of being binned into consensus sequences, reads that shared molecular identifiers were thrown out. MiTCR, set to a Q25 quality threshold and the strictest error-elimination algorithm, was used for CDR3 identification, clonotype clustering and error correction. A nonparametric unseen species model with Euler transformation was used to estimate lower-bound total TCR beta diversity. Using fastp trimming at Q25 and MiXCR clonotype assembly, TCRdb reanalyzed the public sequencing data and kept in-frame beta chains. One record per CDR3 amino acid sequence lists the most common genes and DNA. The V and J calls come from TCRdb's annotation, not from the publication. The sample records hundreds of thousands of distinct CDR3 sequences, 44% of which are singletons. Together, the top ten hold approximately 19% of the sample.

From the germline V gene (reference sequence), CDR1 is DFQATT and CDR2 is SNEGSKA. V and J are truncated by 1 base and 7 bases respectively, leaving an intervening sequence of 4 bases. The cysteine opens and the phenylalanine closes a CDR3 of 11 amino acids. The read is trimmed to its CDR3 DNA, 33 bases read in frame from base 1. The rearrangement joined TRBV20-1 to TRBJ1-4; the D gene remains uncertain. The sample comprised blood. The sequence was obtained from a man between 60 and 70 years old in good health. DNA sequence: TGCAGTGCTAGAGTTGGTGAAAAACTGTTTTTT. This sequence encodes CSARVGEKLFF.